This is a list of T cell receptor beta chains from one sample in a study of CD8 T cells in Susac syndrome. TCRdb called the immunoSEQ multiplex PCR reads again in MiXCR, with one record for every CDR3 protein. The sample lists some 300,000 distinct CDR3 sequences, 89% occurring once. The sample taken for sequencing was CD8+ T cells from PBMCs. The source is a human donor with multiple sclerosis. The CDR3 runs from the conserved cysteine through the conserved F or W. D genes are given only for firm matches. Clone sizes are given selectively: once, few, many, or a class where the clone is expanded.

>NA|TRBV7-9|TRBJ2-7|NA
TGTGCCAGCAGCTTCCCCCGGCAGGGTCCCCTCTACGAGCAGTACTTC
CASSFPRQGPLYEQYF
>NA|TRBV19|TRBJ2-7|once
TGTGCCAGTGGAAGAACAGGAGCCGCCTACGAGCAGTACTTC
CASGRTGAAYEQYF
>TRBD1|TRBV6-7|TRBJ2-1|NA
TGTGCCAGCAGTTACCCCCGACAGGGCTCCTACAATGAGCAGTTCTTC
CASSYPRQGSYNEQFF
>TRBD1|TRBV7-9|TRBJ1-4|NA
TGTGCCAGCAGCTCATCGGAGACAGGGTGGGATGAAAAACTGTTTTTT
CASSSSETGWDEKLFF
>TRBD2|TRBV9|TRBJ2-1|NA
TGTGCCAGCAGCAAGGGACTAGCGGGAGGTAATGAGCAGTTCTTC
CASSKGLAGGNEQFF
>TRBD2|TRBV15|TRBJ2-1|NA
TGTGCCACCGGAGAGACTAGCGGTATCTACAATGAGCAGTTCTTC
CATGETSGIYNEQFF
>NA|TRBV24-1|TRBJ2-5|NA
TGTGCCACCAGTACGCTGGGGGTGGAGACCCAGTACTTC
CATSTLGVETQYF
>NA|TRBV4-3|TRBJ2-3|NA
TGCGCCAGCAGCCAGCTGGGGGGGCCAGGTGAAGATACGCAGTATTTT
CASSQLGGPGEDTQYF
>TRBD2|TRBV11-1|TRBJ2-3|NA
TGTGCCAGCAGCTCCGCCCCCGGGACCGGGACTAGCGGGTCCACAGATACGCAGTATTTT
CASSSAPGTGTSGSTDTQYF
>TRBD1|TRBV27|TRBJ1-2|NA
TGTGCCAGCAGGATCCAGGGGGCAAGCGGCTACACCTTC
CASRIQGASGYTF
>TRBD1|TRBV6-2/TRBV6-3|TRBJ2-2|NA
TGTGCCAGCAGTCACGGACAGGGGGCCGGCGGGGAGCTGTTTTTT
CASSHGQGAGGELFF
>NA|TRBV6-2/TRBV6-3|TRBJ2-7|NA
TGTGCCAGCAGCCGATCTATCGAGCAGTACTTC
CASSRSIEQYF
>NA|TRBV29-1|TRBJ2-1|NA
TGCAGCGTTGAATTCCAGGGGAATGAGCAGTTCTTC
CSVEFQGNEQFF
>NA|TRBV6-1|TRBJ1-1|NA
TGTGCCAGCAGTGAATATGTAGAGGGGTTGAACACTGAAGCTTTCTTT
CASSEYVEGLNTEAFF
>NA|TRBV20-1|TRBJ2-1|NA
TGCAGTGCCCCGACCGGGACTGGCTACAATGAGCAGTTCTTC
CSAPTGTGYNEQFF
>NA|TRBV14|TRBJ2-3|NA
TGTGCCAGCAGCCCCGGGGGCCCTCGTGCGTATTTT
CASSPGGPRAYF
>NA|TRBV28|TRBJ2-7|NA
TGTGCCAGCAGCCAAGAGACACTCCGCCCCTACGAGCAGTACTTC
CASSQETLRPYEQYF
>NA|TRBV6-5|TRBJ2-7|NA
TGTGCCAGCAGTTACTCGTCAGGACATACTTCGTACGAGCAGTACTTC
CASSYSSGHTSYEQYF
>TRBD2|TRBV11-2|TRBJ2-1|NA
TGTGCCAGCAGCTTACTCTTAGCGGGAGAAGGGAGAGAGAATGAGCAGTTCTTC
CASSLLLAGEGRENEQFF
>TRBD1|TRBV6-5|TRBJ1-5|once
TGTGCCAGCAGTTACCCTGGGGGACAGGGTAATAATCAGCCCCAGCATTTT
CASSYPGGQGNNQPQHF
>NA|TRBV7-3|TRBJ2-3|NA
TGTGCCAGCAGCTTAACCCCTAGCGGCACAGATACGCAGTATTTT
CASSLTPSGTDTQYF
>TRBD1|TRBV23-1|TRBJ1-5|NA
TGCGCCAGCAGTCAATCTAGGGACAGGGAGTATGGTAGCAATCAGCCCCAGCATTTT
CASSQSRDREYGSNQPQHF
>NA|TRBV11-2|TRBJ1-4|once
TGTGCCAGCAGCTTAGAGAGTGGGGGGAATGAAAAACTGTTTTTT
CASSLESGGNEKLFF
>NA|TRBV9|TRBJ1-2|NA
TGTGCCAGCAGCGTAGAGAAGGTCCCGTCTAACTATGGCTACACCTTC
CASSVEKVPSNYGYTF
>TRBD1|TRBV15|TRBJ2-4|NA
TGTGCCACCAGCAGCGGGGGACAGGGTAACATTCAGTACTTC
CATSSGGQGNIQYF
>NA|TRBV25-1|TRBJ2-1|NA
TGTGCCAGCAGTGATCCGGGTTGGAATGAGCAGTTCTTC
CASSDPGWNEQFF
>NA|TRBV30|TRBJ2-1|NA
TGTGCCTGGAGTCCGACTGGGAATGAGCAGTTCTTC
CAWSPTGNEQFF
>NA|TRBV7-9|TRBJ2-2|NA
TGTGCCAGCAGGATGCCCCGGGTTGGCGGGGAGCTGTTTTTT
CASRMPRVGGELFF
>NA|TRBV21-1|TRBJ1-6|NA
TGTGCCAGGAGACAGGGAAATTCACCCCTCCACTTT
CARRQGNSPLHF
>TRBD1|TRBV24-1|TRBJ2-2|few
TGTGCCACCAGTGAGGGACAGTATGCCGGGGAGCTGTTTTTT
CATSEGQYAGELFF
>TRBD1|TRBV6-2/TRBV6-3|TRBJ1-1|NA
TGTGCCAGCAGTTACGGGGGACAGGGGGCTTGGAACACTGAAGCTTTCTTT
CASSYGGQGAWNTEAFF
>NA|TRBV7-9|TRBJ2-2|NA
TGTGCCAGCAGCTTGCGTGCCGGGGAGCTGTTTTTT
CASSLRAGELFF
>TRBD2|TRBV4-2|TRBJ2-1|NA
TGTGCCAGCAGCCCCGGGCCCTGGGGGGGCTCCTACAATGAGCAGTTCTTC
CASSPGPWGGSYNEQFF
>NA|TRBV4-1|TRBJ1-4|NA
TGCGCCAGCAGCCATGAGCCCAGGGGATCTAATGAAAAACTGTTTTTT
CASSHEPRGSNEKLFF
>NA|TRBV6-2/TRBV6-3|TRBJ2-3|NA
TGTGCCAGCAGTCAGACAGAGAAGGATACGCAGTATTTT
CASSQTEKDTQYF
>NA|TRBV10-3|TRBJ2-3|NA
TGTGCCATCAGTGAGACTACTATTGGGGGCGGCACAGATACGCAGTATTTT
CAISETTIGGGTDTQYF
>NA|TRBV12-3/TRBV12-4|TRBJ2-7|NA
TGTGCCAGCAGTGAGGTCCCCTACGAGCAGTACTTC
CASSEVPYEQYF
>NA|TRBV27|TRBJ2-3|NA
TGTGCCAGCAGTCCACAGGACGGTGGGGTCACAGATACGCAGTATTTT
CASSPQDGGVTDTQYF
>NA|TRBV10-3|TRBJ1-2|NA
TGTGCCATCAGTGATGGTCAACCGGGATACTATGGCTACACCTTC
CAISDGQPGYYGYTF
>NA|TRBV9|TRBJ1-1|NA
TGTGCCAGCAGCGTGGGCCCAAAGGGACCCACTGAAGCTTTCTTT
CASSVGPKGPTEAFF
>NA|TRBV9|TRBJ1-5|NA
TGTGCCAGCAGCGTAGGGGGGTCTTTTAATCAGCCCCAGCATTTT
CASSVGGSFNQPQHF
>TRBD2|TRBV20-1|TRBJ2-7|NA
TGCAGTGTAAGCGCTAGCGGGAGCTACGAGCAGTACTTC
CSVSASGSYEQYF
>NA|TRBV5-6|TRBJ2-7|NA
TGTGCCAGCAGCTTGATCGGGGCCAACGAGCAGTACTTC
CASSLIGANEQYF
>TRBD2|TRBV2|TRBJ2-7|NA
TGTGCCAGCAGTGACCGGGAACTAGCGCTTTCCCCTAGTTGGGGAGAGCAGTACTTC
CASSDRELALSPSWGEQYF